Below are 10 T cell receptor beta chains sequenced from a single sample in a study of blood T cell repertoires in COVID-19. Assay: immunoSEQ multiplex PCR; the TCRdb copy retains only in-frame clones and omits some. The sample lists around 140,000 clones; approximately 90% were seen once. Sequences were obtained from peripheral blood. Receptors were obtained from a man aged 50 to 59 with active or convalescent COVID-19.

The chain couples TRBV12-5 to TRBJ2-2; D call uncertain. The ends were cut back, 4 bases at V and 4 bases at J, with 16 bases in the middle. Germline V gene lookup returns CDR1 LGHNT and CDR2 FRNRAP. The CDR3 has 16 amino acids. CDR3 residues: CASGSATIMSTGELFF. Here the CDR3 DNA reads TGTGCTAGTGGTTCCGCGACAATAATGTCCACCGGGGAGCTGTTTTTT. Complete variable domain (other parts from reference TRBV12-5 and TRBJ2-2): DARVTQTPRHKVTEMGQEVTMRCQPILGHNTVFWYRQTMMQGLELLAYFRNRAPLDDSGMPKDRFSAEMPDATLATLKIQPSEPRDSAVYFCASGSATIMSTGELFFGEGSRLTVL.

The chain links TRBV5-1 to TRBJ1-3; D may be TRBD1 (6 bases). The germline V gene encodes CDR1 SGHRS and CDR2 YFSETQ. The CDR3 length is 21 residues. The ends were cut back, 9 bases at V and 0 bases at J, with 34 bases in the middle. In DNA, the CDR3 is TGCGCCACCGACACAGTAACACGGGACATATCTGGGCTGGGCTCTGGAAACACCATATATTTT. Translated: CATDTVTRDISGLGSGNTIYF.

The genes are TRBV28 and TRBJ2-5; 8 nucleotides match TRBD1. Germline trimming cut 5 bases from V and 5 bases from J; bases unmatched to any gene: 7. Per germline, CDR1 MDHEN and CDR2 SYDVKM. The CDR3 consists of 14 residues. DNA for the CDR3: TGTGCCAGCAGTGCCCGACAGGGGAGCGAGACCCAGTACTTC. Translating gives CASSARQGSETQYF. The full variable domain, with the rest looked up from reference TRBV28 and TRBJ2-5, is DVKVTQSSRYLVKRTGEKVFLECVQDMDHENMFWYRQDPGLGLRLIYFSYDVKMKEKGDIPEGYSVSREKKERFSLILESASTNQTSMYLCASSARQGSETQYFGPGTRLLVL.

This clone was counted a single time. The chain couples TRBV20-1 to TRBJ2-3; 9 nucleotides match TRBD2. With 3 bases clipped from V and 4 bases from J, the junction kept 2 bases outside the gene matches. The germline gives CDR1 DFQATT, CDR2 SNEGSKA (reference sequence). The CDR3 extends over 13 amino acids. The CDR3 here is CSASSGRADTQYF. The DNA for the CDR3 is TGCAGTGCTAGTAGCGGGAGAGCAGATACGCAGTATTTT.

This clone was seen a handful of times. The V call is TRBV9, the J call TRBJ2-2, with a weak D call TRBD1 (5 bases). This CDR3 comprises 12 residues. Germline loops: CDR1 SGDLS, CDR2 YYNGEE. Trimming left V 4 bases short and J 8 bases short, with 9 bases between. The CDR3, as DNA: TGTGCCAGCAGCCCTCCAGGGGGGGAGCTGTTTTTT. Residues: CASSPPGGELFF.

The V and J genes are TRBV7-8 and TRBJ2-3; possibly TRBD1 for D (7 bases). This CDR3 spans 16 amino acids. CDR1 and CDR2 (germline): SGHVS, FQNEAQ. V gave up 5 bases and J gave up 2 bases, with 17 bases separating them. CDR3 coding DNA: TGTGCCAGCAGCCCTAAGGGGGGACAGCCCACAGATACGCAGTATTTT. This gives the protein CASSPKGGQPTDTQYF.

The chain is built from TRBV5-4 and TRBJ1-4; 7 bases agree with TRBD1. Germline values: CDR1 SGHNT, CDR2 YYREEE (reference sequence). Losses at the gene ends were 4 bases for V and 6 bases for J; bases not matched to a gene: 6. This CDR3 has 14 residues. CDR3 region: CASSTDRNDEKLFF. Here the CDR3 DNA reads TGTGCCAGCAGCACGGACAGGAACGATGAAAAACTGTTTTTT.

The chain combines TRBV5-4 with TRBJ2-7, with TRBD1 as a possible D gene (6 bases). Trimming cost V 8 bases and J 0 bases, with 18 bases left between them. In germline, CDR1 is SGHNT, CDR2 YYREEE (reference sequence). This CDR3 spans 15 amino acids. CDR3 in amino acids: CASSTWTVSSYEQYF. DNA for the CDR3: TGTGCCAGTTCTACCTGGACAGTCTCCTCCTACGAGCAGTACTTC.

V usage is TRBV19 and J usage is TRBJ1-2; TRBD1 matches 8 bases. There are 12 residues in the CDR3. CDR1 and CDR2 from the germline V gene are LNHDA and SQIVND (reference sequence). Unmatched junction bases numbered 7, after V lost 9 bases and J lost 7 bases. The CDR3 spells CASRQGFSGYTF. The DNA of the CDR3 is TGTGCCAGCCGACAGGGGTTCTCTGGCTACACCTTC.

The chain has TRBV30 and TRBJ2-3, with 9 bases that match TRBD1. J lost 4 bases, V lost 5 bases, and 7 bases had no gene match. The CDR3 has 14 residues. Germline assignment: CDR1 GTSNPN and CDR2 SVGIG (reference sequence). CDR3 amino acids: CAWAGTGLSDTQYF. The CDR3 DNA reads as TGTGCCTGGGCCGGGACAGGGTTATCAGATACGCAGTATTTT.